The clone carrying this T cell receptor (beta chain) was recorded many times. Its antigen is undetermined. This entry is derived from a study of CD8 T cells in ankylosing spondylitis. Findings of the study overall: The study identified a TCR beta motif of several highly homologous variants that appeared characteristic of ankylosing spondylitis blood. Reportedly, significant enrichment of disease-linked clones occurred in matched ankylosing spondylitis synovial fluid.

V lost 7 bases, J lost 5 bases, and 5 bases stayed unmatched. The CDR3 sequence is 13 residues long. Scientists made TCR beta libraries using quantitative 5'-RACE with molecular barcodes. One entry per CDR3 protein results from TCRdb running MiXCR on the 5' RACE reads. The sample holds under 200,000 distinct CDR3 sequences, roughly 11% seen once. This TCR was recovered from a male donor with ankylosing spondylitis or in good health (not recorded which). The chain joins TRBV12-3 or TRBV12-4 to TRBJ1-5; 7 bases align to TRBD1. Sequencing input: blood, either unsorted or a sorted T cell fraction (not recorded which). CDR3 region: CASTGGQYQPQHF. CDR3 nucleotides: TGTGCCAGCACCGGGGGACAGTATCAGCCCCAGCATTTT.